Listed here is a single T cell receptor (beta chain). The data originate from a study of monozygotic twins with inflammatory bowel disease. Per germline, CDR1 SGHVS and CDR2 FNYEAQ. The CDR3 runs to 15 residues. With the 5' RACE reads reprocessed, TCRdb shows one record per CDR3 protein and no DNA. The specimen's table records about 110,000 distinct CDR3 sequences. Without any T cell sorting, total RNA was isolated from whole blood. Material for sequencing was blood. The V gene is TRBV7-6, the J gene TRBJ2-2. The clonotype was recovered from a human donor with ulcerative colitis or Crohn's disease, or a healthy co-twin of an affected twin (not recorded which). This CDR3 is CASSLGQANTGELFF. Using reference TRBV7-6 and TRBJ2-2 for the parts outside the CDR3, the full variable domain is GAGVSQSPRYKVTKRGQDVALRCDPISGHVSLYWYRQALGQGPEFLTYFNYEAQQDKSGLPNDRFSAERPEGSISTLTIQRTEQRDSAMYRCASSLGQANTGELFFGEGSRLTVL.